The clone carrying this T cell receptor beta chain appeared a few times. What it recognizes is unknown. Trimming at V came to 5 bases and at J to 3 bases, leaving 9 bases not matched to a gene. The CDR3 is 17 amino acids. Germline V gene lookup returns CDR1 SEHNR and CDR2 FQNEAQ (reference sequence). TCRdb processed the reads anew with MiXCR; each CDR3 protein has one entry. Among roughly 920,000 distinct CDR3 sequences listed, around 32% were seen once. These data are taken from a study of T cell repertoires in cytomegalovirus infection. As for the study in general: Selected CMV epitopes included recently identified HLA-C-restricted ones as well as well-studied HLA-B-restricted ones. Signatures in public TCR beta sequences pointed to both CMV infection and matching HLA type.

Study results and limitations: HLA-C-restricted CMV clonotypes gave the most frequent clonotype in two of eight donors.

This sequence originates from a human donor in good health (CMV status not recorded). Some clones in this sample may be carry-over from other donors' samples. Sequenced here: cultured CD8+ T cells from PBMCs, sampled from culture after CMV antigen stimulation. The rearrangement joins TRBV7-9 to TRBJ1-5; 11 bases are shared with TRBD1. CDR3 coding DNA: TGTGCCAGCAGCCGCGGACAGGGGGCAGTGGACAATCAGCCCCAGCATTTT. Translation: CASSRGQGAVDNQPQHF.